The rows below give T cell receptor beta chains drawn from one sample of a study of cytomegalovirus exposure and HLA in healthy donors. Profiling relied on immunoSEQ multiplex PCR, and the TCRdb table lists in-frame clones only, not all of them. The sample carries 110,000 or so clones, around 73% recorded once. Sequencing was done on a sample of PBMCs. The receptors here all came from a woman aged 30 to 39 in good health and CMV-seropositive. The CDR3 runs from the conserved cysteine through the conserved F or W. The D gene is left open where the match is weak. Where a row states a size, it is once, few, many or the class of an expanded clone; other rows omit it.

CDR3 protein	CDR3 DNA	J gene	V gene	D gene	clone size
CASSQEEWLAGRETQYF	TGTGCCAGCAGCCAAGAAGAGTGGCTAGCGGGACGAGAGACCCAGTACTTC	TRBJ2-5	TRBV14	TRBD2	once
CASSLGPSGSTDTQYF	TGTGCCAGCAGCTTAGGTCCTAGCGGGAGCACAGATACGCAGTATTTT	TRBJ2-3	TRBV7-9	TRBD2	once
CASSLALTSGRETQYF	TGCGCCAGCAGCTTGGCCCTAACTAGCGGGAGAGAGACCCAGTACTTC	TRBJ2-5	TRBV5-1	TRBD2	few
CASSLVGALTQYF	TGTGCCAGCAGTTTAGTGGGCGCGTTGACCCAGTACTTC	TRBJ2-5	TRBV27	NA	NA
CASSYRGPTNEKLFF	TGCGCCAGCAGTTACAGGGGACCAACTAATGAAAAACTGTTTTTT	TRBJ1-4	TRBV5-1	TRBD1	NA
CAWSRQGLDGYTF	TGTGCCTGGAGCCGACAGGGCCTAGATGGCTACACCTTC	TRBJ1-2	TRBV30	TRBD1	NA
CASGDGTSVDNEQFF	TGTGCCAGTGGCGACGGGACTAGCGTTGACAATGAGCAGTTCTTC	TRBJ2-1	TRBV7-3	TRBD2	NA
CASSRKDTRNTGELFF	TGTGCCAGCAGCAGGAAAGACACGCGAAATACCGGGGAGCTGTTTTTT	TRBJ2-2	TRBV5-6	NA	NA
CASKGLYTDTQYF	TGTGCCAGCAAAGGACTTTACACAGATACGCAGTATTTT	TRBJ2-3	TRBV5-8	NA	NA
CASSQEAAVYSNQPQHF	TGCGCCAGCAGCCAAGAGGCGGCAGTCTATAGCAATCAGCCCCAGCATTTT	TRBJ1-5	TRBV4-1	NA	NA
CASSFTAGTGETQYF	TGCGCCAGCAGCTTCACCGCGGGGACCGGGGAGACCCAGTACTTC	TRBJ2-5	TRBV5-1	NA	NA
CASKRSTSGNTIYF	TGCGCCAGCAAACGGAGTACTTCTGGAAACACCATATATTTT	TRBJ1-3	TRBV10-2	NA	NA
CASSPKSGGDPSTGELFF	TGTGCCAGCAGCCCAAAAAGCGGGGGGGATCCGAGCACCGGGGAGCTGTTTTTT	TRBJ2-2	TRBV4-2	TRBD2	NA
CASIWRGISGNTIYF	TGTGCCAGTATCTGGCGGGGAATCTCTGGAAACACCATATATTTT	TRBJ1-3	TRBV6-6	NA	NA
CASENGRGSETQYF	TGTGCCAGTGAGAATGGCAGGGGATCGGAGACCCAGTACTTC	TRBJ2-5	TRBV19	NA	NA
CASSANYGATNEKLFF	TGTGCCAGTAGTGCAAATTACGGTGCAACTAATGAAAAACTGTTTTTT	TRBJ1-4	TRBV19	NA	once
CASSRQVGTEAFF	TGTGCCAGTAGTCGACAGGTGGGCACTGAAGCTTTCTTT	TRBJ1-1	TRBV19	NA	NA
CASSSNRGGEQYF	TGTGCCAGTAGTTCAAACAGGGGAGGCGAGCAGTACTTC	TRBJ2-7	TRBV19	NA	NA
CASSEFGLAGALSYEQYF	TGTGCCAGCAGTGAATTTGGGCTAGCGGGGGCCCTCTCCTACGAGCAGTACTTC	TRBJ2-7	TRBV6-1	TRBD2	few
CASAREPTNEKLFF	TGCGCCAGCGCCCGGGAACCCACTAATGAAAAACTGTTTTTT	TRBJ1-4	TRBV5-1	NA	few
CASSLTVGNTIYF	TGCGCCAGCAGCTTGACAGTTGGAAACACCATATATTTT	TRBJ1-3	TRBV5-1	NA	NA
CASSPRQGPDTGELFF	TGTGCCAGCAGCCCACGACAGGGTCCGGACACCGGGGAGCTGTTTTTT	TRBJ2-2	TRBV9	TRBD1	NA